The 30 T cell receptor beta chains in this list originate from one sample, sequenced in a study of T cells in Graves' hyperthyroidism and ophthalmopathy. RNA transcripts served as the template for amplifying TCR beta CDR3 regions. Using the HTBI primer set, a first-round RT-PCR was run on the TCR CDR3. One entry per CDR3 protein, called by TCRdb with MiXCR from the multiplex PCR reads. The sample holds 300,000 to 450,000 distinct CDR3 sequences, around 14% seen once. The sequenced sample was blood. Receptors originate from a woman in her twenties or thirties with Graves' hyperthyroidism.

V usage is TRBV12-3 or TRBV12-4 and J usage is TRBJ1-1; 7 bases are shared with TRBD1. V was clipped by 1 base and J by 11 bases; unmatched bases: 7. This CDR3 is built from 13 residues. The CDR3 sequence: CASSLEGDSRAFF. The CDR3 DNA follows: TGTGCCAGCAGTTTAGAGGGGGACAGTCGCGCTTTCTTT.

This clonotype was detected many times. The chain uses TRBV4-2 and TRBJ2-7; 11 bases map to TRBD1. The germline V gene has CDR1 LGHNA and CDR2 YNFKEQ. The V segment lost 3 bases and the J segment 3 bases; nucleotides outside the gene matches: 10. This CDR3 has 17 amino acids. CDR3 loop: CASSQDDRTGGDYEQYF. The CDR3 DNA reads TGTGCCAGCAGCCAGGACGATAGGACAGGGGGCGACTACGAGCAGTACTTC.

J is TRBJ2-7 and V is TRBV4-1; the match to TRBD1 covers 7 bases. V lost 5 bases to trimming and J lost 5 bases; unmatched junction nucleotides: 6. The germline V gene encodes CDR1 MGHRA and CDR2 YSYEKL. The CDR3 covers 13 residues. CDR3 amino acids: CASSSQQGNEQYF. CDR3 nucleotides: TGCGCCAGCAGCTCTCAACAGGGGAACGAGCAGTACTTC.

This clonotype was picked up a small number of times. V gene TRBV29-1 combines with J gene TRBJ2-3; 16 nucleotides align to TRBD2. The CDR3 is made up of 19 amino acids. V shed 4 bases, J shed 1 base, and the junction held 11 bases outside the gene matches. In germline, CDR1 is SQVTM, CDR2 ANQGSEA. CDR3 sequence: CSVVGTSGREGAGTDTQYF. Here the CDR3 DNA reads TGCAGCGTTGTTGGGACTAGCGGGAGGGAGGGTGCCGGCACAGATACGCAGTATTTT.

This clonotype was observed at least ten times. J is TRBJ1-1 and V is TRBV5-1, with D unresolved. Germline CDR1 and CDR2: SGHRS and YFSETQ. This CDR3 spans 15 amino acids. V shed 0 bases and J shed 0 bases, with 9 bases lying between them. CDR3 coding DNA: TGCGCCAGCAGCTTGGGCCCGCAACTGAACACTGAAGCTTTCTTT. It translates to CASSLGPQLNTEAFF.

This clonotype was seen ten or more times. This sequence joins TRBV28 and TRBJ2-7; D is perhaps TRBD1 (5 bases). Germline V gene data show CDR1 as MDHEN and CDR2 as SYDVKM. The V end lost 3 bases, the J end lost 3 bases, and 21 bases lay between the germline ends. This CDR3 is 17 amino acids long. CDR3 bases: TGTGCCAGCAGTTTCCCGTTTTTTTCGGACAAAAGCTACGAGCAGTACTTC. Translation: CASSFPFFSDKSYEQYF.

This clonotype was seen repeatedly, ten times or more. The rearrangement links TRBV5-1 to TRBJ2-7, with 8 positions matching TRBD1. Losses at the gene ends were 0 bases for V and 3 bases for J; bases not matched to a gene: 8. CDR3 length: 16 amino acids. CDR1 is SGHRS and CDR2 is YFSETQ in the germline V gene. This CDR3 reads CASSLGARDRSYEQYF. DNA of the CDR3: TGCGCCAGCAGCTTGGGGGCCCGGGACAGGAGCTACGAGCAGTACTTC. Full variable domain (rest looked up from reference TRBV5-1 and TRBJ2-7): KAGVTQTPRYLIKTRGQQVTLSCSPISGHRSVSWYQQTPGQGLQFLFEYFSETQRNKGNFPGRFSGRQFSNSRSEMNVSTLELGDSALYLCASSLGARDRSYEQYFGPGTRLTVT.

Details on this clonotype: Compared with germline, one end of the junction differs, possibly owing to a read error. The chain is built from TRBV20-1 and TRBJ2-1; D may be TRBD2 (6 bases). Germline CDR1 DFQATT, CDR2 SNEGSKA (reference sequence). This CDR3 region has 15 residues. DNA for the CDR3: TGCAGTGGTAGAGAGGGCAGCGGGCCTTACAATGAGCAGTTCTTC. Protein sequence: CSGREGSGPYNEQFF.

At least ten counts were recorded for this clonotype. The J gene is TRBJ2-5, the V gene TRBV18, with D unclear. V was clipped by 5 bases and J by 2 bases, with 12 bases between them. The CDR3 runs 14 residues. CDR1 and CDR2 (germline): KGHSH, LQKENI. DNA for the CDR3: TGTGCCAGCTCATCCTATGGGGAACAAGAGACCCAGTACTTC. Translated: CASSSYGEQETQYF. Supplemented by reference TRBV18 and TRBJ2-5, the full variable domain reads NAGVMQNPRHLVRRRGQEARLRCSPMKGHSHVYWYRQLPEEGLKFMVYLQKENIIDESGMPKERFSAEFPKEGPSILRIQQVVRGDSAAYFCASSSYGEQETQYFGPGTRLLVL.

This clonotype was seen repeatedly, ten times or more. V and J are TRBV6-1 and TRBJ2-2; 10 nucleotides agree with TRBD2. Losses at the gene ends were 10 bases for V and 5 bases for J; bases not matched to a gene: 13. Germline V gene lookup returns CDR1 MNHNS and CDR2 SASEGT. This CDR3 has 16 amino acids. The CDR3 loop reads CATLLAGAGGTGELFF. The CDR3 bases are TGTGCCACGCTTCTAGCGGGAGCGGGAGGTACCGGGGAGCTGTTTTTT.

This clonotype occurred a few times. This chain joins TRBV4-1 and TRBJ2-3; 8 nucleotides agree with TRBD2. The CDR3 runs to 16 residues. The germline CDR1 and CDR2 sequences are MGHRA and YSYEKL. With V trimmed by 0 bases and J by 2 bases, 4 bases remained unmatched. The CDR3 region has the DNA TGCGCCAGCAGCCAAGAGGCTAGCGGGTTCACAGATACGCAGTATTTT. Translation gives CASSQEASGFTDTQYF.

J is TRBJ2-5 and V is TRBV24-1, with D tentatively TRBD1 (6 bases). This CDR3 has 14 residues. The germline V gene has CDR1 KGHDR and CDR2 SFDVKD. Trimming took off 7 bases at V and 5 bases at J, with 16 bases between the two ends. CDR3 bases: TGTGCCACCAGGTCGAACAGGGTCGAGGAGACCCAGTACTTC. This translates into CATRSNRVEETQYF.

This clonotype was seen ten or more times. This rearrangement joins TRBV5-6 to TRBJ1-1; weak D call: TRBD1 (6 bases). This CDR3 is 15 amino acids long. Trimming took 4 bases from V and 3 from J, leaving 16 bases between them. Germline CDR1 and CDR2: SGHDT and YYEEEE. The CDR3 region has the DNA TGTGCCAGCAGCCCCGGTAGGCAGGGGTACACTGAAGCTTTCTTT. Translation: CASSPGRQGYTEAFF.

The V call is TRBV14, the J call TRBJ1-2; D uncertain. The germline V and J ends were trimmed by 0 bases and 7 bases, with 6 bases remaining between them. This CDR3 contains 12 residues. Germline V CDR1 and CDR2: SGHDN, FVKESK. DNA of the CDR3: TGTGCCAGCAGCCAAGAACATGGTGGCTACACCTTC. Translating gives CASSQEHGGYTF.

The sample holds many counts of this clonotype. The chain joins TRBV20-1 to TRBJ2-7; 7 bases map to TRBD2. The CDR3 is 14 residues long. J lost 0 bases, V lost 6 bases, and 8 bases had no gene match. The germline V gene encodes CDR1 DFQATT and CDR2 SNEGSKA (reference sequence). CDR3 amino acids: CSAPGLTVSYEQYF. CDR3 in DNA: TGCAGTGCGCCGGGACTAACCGTCTCCTACGAGCAGTACTTC.

This clonotype was recorded once. V is TRBV29-1 and J is TRBJ1-2; no clear D. V lost 1 base to trimming and J lost 8 bases, with 8 bases between them. The CDR3 is 11 residues long. Germline CDR1 reads SQVTM; CDR2 reads ANQGSEA. CDR3 in amino acids: CSVEGHSGYTF. CDR3 coding DNA: TGCAGCGTTGAAGGACACTCGGGCTACACCTTC. The variable domain in full, with the rest retrieved from reference TRBV29-1 and TRBJ1-2, is SAVISQKPSRDICQRGTSLTIQCQVDSQVTMMFWYRQQPGQSLTLIATANQGSEATYESGFVIDKFPISRPNLTFSTLTVSNMSPEDSSIYLCSVEGHSGYTFGSGTRLTVV.

This clonotype was observed once. V is TRBV28 and J is TRBJ2-5; D is ambiguous. The CDR3 length is 15 residues. V lost 4 bases, J lost 3 bases, and 15 bases lay in between. Germline V lookup: CDR1 MDHEN, CDR2 SYDVKM. This CDR3 is CASSSAGRGKETQYF. The CDR3 nucleotides read TGTGCCAGCAGTTCCGCCGGACGAGGCAAAGAGACCCAGTACTTC.

The chain links TRBV19 to TRBJ1-1, with D possibly TRBD1 on 5 matching bases. In germline, CDR1 is LNHDA, CDR2 SQIVND (reference sequence). The CDR3 is made up of 17 amino acids. The germline V and J ends were trimmed by 6 bases and 1 base, with 21 bases remaining between them. The CDR3: CASSPVLRVSGNTEAFF. CDR3 sequence (DNA): TGTGCCAGTAGCCCTGTCCTCAGGGTCAGCGGGAACACTGAAGCTTTCTTT.

The V gene is TRBV24-1, the J gene TRBJ2-3, with 12 bases identical to TRBD2. Germline V lookup: CDR1 KGHDR, CDR2 SFDVKD. The J segment lost 4 bases and the V segment lost 4 bases, leaving 14 bases of the junction unmatched. CDR3 length equals 19 residues. The CDR3 sequence is CATSDPTHRLAGVSDTQYF. CDR3 DNA sequence: TGTGCCACCAGTGACCCCACTCACCGACTAGCGGGAGTTTCAGATACGCAGTATTTT.

This clonotype occurred a few times. The chain joins TRBV5-1 to TRBJ2-1, with D unclear. The CDR3 has 14 amino acids. CDR1 and CDR2 from the germline V gene are SGHRS and YFSETQ. The ends were cut back, 0 bases at V and 2 bases at J, with 6 bases in the middle. The CDR3, as DNA: TGCGCCAGCAGCTTGGGGATAGCCTACAATGAGCAGTTCTTC. It codes for CASSLGIAYNEQFF.

This clonotype has a count of ten or more. The rearrangement uses TRBV2 and TRBJ2-7; unclear D gene. Trimming removed 3 bases from V and 7 bases from J, with 10 bases in between. Per the germline V gene, CDR1 is SNHLY and CDR2 is FYNNEI. The CDR3 totals 12 residues. The CDR3 DNA reads TGTGCCAGCAGTGAGGAGTTGGGGGAGCAGTACTTC. Translating gives CASSEELGEQYF.

The chain recombines TRBV5-1 with TRBJ1-2; 8 bases fit TRBD1. Trimming cost V 4 bases and J 4 bases; bases outside gene matches: 15. CDR3 size: 17 residues. Germline-derived CDR1 and CDR2 are SGHRS and YFSETQ. CDR3 in DNA: TGCGCCAGCAGCCTACAGGGGGAATTTTCGTTAAGCTATGGCTACACCTTC. Protein sequence: CASSLQGEFSLSYGYTF.

This clonotype has at least ten counts. This sequence joins TRBV25-1 and TRBJ2-7; TRBD1 matches at 7 bases. V lost 3 bases and J lost 0; bases outside the gene matches: 5. Germline-derived CDR1 and CDR2 are MGHDK and SYGVNS. This CDR3 has 15 amino acids. CDR3 sequence (DNA): TGTGCCAGCAGTGATGGACAGGCCTTCTCCTACGAGCAGTACTTC. Encoded protein: CASSDGQAFSYEQYF.

The rearrangement joins TRBV3-1 to TRBJ2-7; TRBD2 might be the D (5 bases). The V gene lost 1 base and the J gene lost 3 bases, with 13 bases spanning the gap. Looked up from germline, CDR1 is LGHDT and CDR2 is YNNKEL (reference sequence). CDR3 length: 15 amino acids. The CDR3 spells CASSQVFAGFYEQYF. Written as DNA, the CDR3 is TGTGCCAGCAGCCAAGTCTTTGCGGGTTTCTACGAGCAGTACTTC.

This clonotype was found many times. The V gene is TRBV12-3 or TRBV12-4, the J gene TRBJ1-1; 9 bases are a match to TRBD1. Losses at the gene ends were 6 bases for V and 9 bases for J; bases not matched to a gene: 8. The CDR3 contains 13 residues. The DNA of the CDR3 is TGTGCCAGCAGGATGCCGGGACAGGGTAAAGCTTTCTTT. It specifies CASRMPGQGKAFF.

This clonotype was counted ten times or more. V and J are TRBV3-1 and TRBJ1-4; D gene uncertain. The V end lost 1 base, the J end lost 7 bases, and 10 bases lay between the germline ends. From germline, CDR1 is LGHDT and CDR2 YNNKEL (reference sequence). The CDR3 has 14 amino acids. The CDR3 DNA sequence: TGTGCCAGCAGCCAAGGGGGAGGTGGTGAAAAACTGTTTTTT. Encoded protein: CASSQGGGGEKLFF.

This clonotype was seen a handful of times. The gene calls are TRBV10-3 and TRBJ2-3, with TRBD2 matching over 9 bases. Trimming at V came to 4 bases and at J to 0 bases, leaving 8 bases not matched to a gene. Germline V CDR1 and CDR2: ENHRY, SYGVKD. CDR3 length: 17 residues. In DNA form, the CDR3 reads TGTGCCATCAGTGCTGGTGTTCTAGCGGGAAGCACAGATACGCAGTATTTT. This gives the protein CAISAGVLAGSTDTQYF.

This clonotype was found many times. J is TRBJ2-5 and V is TRBV29-1, with D perhaps matching TRBD1 (6 bases). This CDR3 is built from 12 residues. Looked up from germline, CDR1 is SQVTM and CDR2 is ANQGSEA. Trimming cost V 6 bases and J 2 bases, with 10 bases left between them. The CDR3 region has the DNA TGCAGCGTCCCAAGGGGGCAAGAGACCCAGTACTTC. It yields the protein CSVPRGQETQYF.

V and J are TRBV2 and TRBJ2-6, with D perhaps given as TRBD1 or TRBD2 (5 bases each). Germline V lookup: CDR1 SNHLY, CDR2 FYNNEI. Trimming shortened V by 6 bases and J by 0 bases, and 21 bases separated the two germline ends. The CDR3 consists of 19 residues. The CDR3 reads CASSRNVGTANSGANVLTF. The CDR3 DNA is TGTGCCAGCAGCAGGAATGTCGGGACGGCGAACTCTGGGGCCAACGTCCTGACTTTC. Supplemented by reference TRBV2 and TRBJ2-6, the full variable domain reads EPEVTQTPSHQVTQMGQEVILRCVPISNHLYFYWYRQILGQKVEFLVSFYNNEISEKSEIFDDQFSVERPDGSNFTLKIRSTKLEDSAMYFCASSRNVGTANSGANVLTFGAGSRLTVL.

The gene calls are TRBV5-4 and TRBJ2-7; D not resolved. The V end was cut by 0 bases, the J end by 0 bases, with 10 bases between. Per the germline V gene, CDR1 is SGHNT and CDR2 is YYREEE (reference sequence). The CDR3 covers 15 residues. The CDR3 DNA sequence: TGTGCCAGCAGCTTGGAGTCCACAGCCTCCTACGAGCAGTACTTC. Its protein product is CASSLESTASYEQYF.